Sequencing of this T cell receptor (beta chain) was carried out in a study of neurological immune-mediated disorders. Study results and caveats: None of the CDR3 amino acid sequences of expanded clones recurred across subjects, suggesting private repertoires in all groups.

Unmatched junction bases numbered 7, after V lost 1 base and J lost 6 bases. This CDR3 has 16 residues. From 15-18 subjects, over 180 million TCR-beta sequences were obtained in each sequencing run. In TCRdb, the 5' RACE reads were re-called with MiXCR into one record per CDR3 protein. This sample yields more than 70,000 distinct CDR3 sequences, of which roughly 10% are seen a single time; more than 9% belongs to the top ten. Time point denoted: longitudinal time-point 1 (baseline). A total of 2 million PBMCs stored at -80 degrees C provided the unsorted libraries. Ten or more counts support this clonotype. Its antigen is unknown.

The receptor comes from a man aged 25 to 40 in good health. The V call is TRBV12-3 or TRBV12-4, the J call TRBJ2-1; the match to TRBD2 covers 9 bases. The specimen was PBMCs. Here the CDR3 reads CASSLVAGGISNEQFF. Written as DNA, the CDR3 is TGTGCCAGCAGTTTAGTTGCGGGAGGGATAAGCAATGAGCAGTTCTTC.